This TCR beta chain was observed in a study of T cells in women clearing cervical HPV infection (dated by TCRdb to 2016 to 2019). About the study as a whole: The cases were 20 to 30 women with histologically confirmed HPV16-related CIN3 or worse, and 2 of those women had invasive cancers. Controls were under 30 women whose single incident HPV16 infection cleared within 12 months without precancer or cancer developing. Blood from cases was collected at the visit at which the lesion was first identified, whereas blood from controls was collected once infection was no longer detected. Among cases, blood sampling occurred a median of 149 days after lesion detection, with an interquartile range of roughly 85 to 220 days. HLA typing was available for only a few women, so HLA type could not be excluded as a confounder. The exploratory proof-of-principle case-control study was nested within the Guanacaste HPV Natural History Study in Costa Rica and compared TCR repertoires across cervical HPV16 outcomes. Cases and controls were matched on age within five years and on year of sample collection. Cases had a median age of about 34 years and controls had a median age of around 41, with no significant differences in baseline characteristics. In the parent cohort, 10,000 to 11,000 women aged 18 or older were enrolled in Guanacaste, Costa Rica, during about 1993 to 1994 and then followed for roughly seven years. Five blinded duplicates per group were added as quality controls, giving 60 or so samples: 50 or so participants and about ten replicates. What the study reported, not specific to this receptor: TRBV6-7 relative abundance was lower in cases than in controls (approximately 0.11% versus 0.16%; Bonferroni P = 0.0008). TCR repertoire richness was significantly higher in CIN3+ cases than in controls across sequencing depths, while evenness did not differ. Because the number of T cells per sample was unknown, the richness differences could reflect varying T-cell content rather than repertoire biology. Random forest classifiers combining richness and V gene abundances distinguished cases from controls with an estimated AUC of about 0.8. Because of the cross-sectional design, the study could not determine whether the associations came before infection or resulted from infection, and neither effector/memory subsets nor HPV-specific T cells were isolated.

A note on this clone: Which antigen it targets is not known. The sequenced fragment ends 3 residues before the CDR3 boundary, so the rest is inferred from the germline J gene.

The CDR3 goes from the cysteine to the phenylalanine over 15 residues. Part of the CDR3 DNA is given, 36 bases translated from base 1. The germline V and J ends show losses of 8 bases and 2 bases respectively, and no gene match explains 10 bases of the junction. Per the germline V gene, MNHEY is the CDR1 and SVGEGT is the CDR2. Every participant had a single incident cervical HPV16 infection, and prevalent HPV16 infections were excluded. Cervical HPV DNA was detected with MY09/MY11 PCR, and genotyping was done with dot-blot hybridization. Fifteen mL of heparinized blood were centrifuged, and the buffy coat was split into aliquots, frozen at -30 degrees C, and then kept at -80 degrees C. QIAGEN kits were used to extract genomic DNA from buffy coat specimens. The immunoSEQ assay used multiplex PCR to amplify TCR beta CDR3 regions from an average of about 1.1 ug of genomic DNA per sample. To correct primer bias, the assay used a complete synthetic TCR repertoire to set an amplification baseline. Amplicons were sequenced on the Illumina platform. The paper's data handling went like this. Sequences were error-corrected by clustering with frequency ratios and a modified nearest-neighbor algorithm, then analyzed in the immunoSEQ Analyzer with IMGT gene definitions. TCR richness and evenness were averaged over 20 rarefaction repeats at each rarefaction depth, excluding samples with fewer sequences than the depth. Relative abundances of V, D and J genes were compared between groups using Wilcoxon rank sum tests, with FDR correction applied. An intraclass correlation of 95% to 97% for TCR richness and an average of about 73% across some 66 gene segments were obtained from the blinded duplicates. As stored in TCRdb, this immuneACCESS dataset retains in-frame rearrangements with V and J assigned. A fraction of the clones does not appear; measured against another copy, unresolved V genes explain less than half of the discrepancy, and the remainder lacks a known reason. Clone size and V and J calls were adopted from that table, with D and trimming inferred from the DNA. The table for this sample records some 30,000 clones. 1.5% to 2% of the sample lies in the top ten.

Sequencing was done on a sample of blood buffy coat. The sequence links TRBV6-2 or TRBV6-3 to TRBJ2-5; TRBD1 aligns with 8 central bases. This clonotype originated in a woman between 18 and 70 years old with a cervical HPV16 infection that either progressed to CIN3+ or cleared (not recorded which). The CDR3 region reads CASGRGQGAQETQYF. The part of the CDR3 DNA that was read is TGTGCCAGCGGCCGGGGGCAGGGGGCACAAGAGACC.